The present T cell receptor beta chain was sequenced within a study of shared clonotypes between healthy human individuals. Study in general: With ages of 18 to 49, the donors were a couple of women and three men.

Over several immunoSEQ plates, each subset's genomic DNA was distributed in even portions. Unsorted PBMC replicate PCRs used around 300 ng DNA, roughly 30,000 T cell genomes. Profiled with immunoSEQ multiplex PCR; TCRdb holds only in-frame clones, not every one. The sample records roughly 500,000 clones, 81% being singletons. CDR1 is MNHEY and CDR2 is SMNVEV in the germline V gene (reference sequence). The V gene lost 3 bases and the J gene lost 1 base, with 6 bases spanning the gap. The CDR3 contains 13 residues. All donors were Caucasian adults living in Nashville, Tennessee. This receptor was taken from a woman between 35 and 50 years old in good health. Some clones in this sample may be carry-over from other donors' samples. Sequences were obtained from PBMCs. The V call is TRBV27, the J call TRBJ1-1; a possible D gene is TRBD1 (5 bases). The CDR3 here is CASSFGTNTEAFF. The CDR3 nucleotides read TGTGCCAGCAGTTTTGGGACGAACACTGAAGCTTTCTTT.